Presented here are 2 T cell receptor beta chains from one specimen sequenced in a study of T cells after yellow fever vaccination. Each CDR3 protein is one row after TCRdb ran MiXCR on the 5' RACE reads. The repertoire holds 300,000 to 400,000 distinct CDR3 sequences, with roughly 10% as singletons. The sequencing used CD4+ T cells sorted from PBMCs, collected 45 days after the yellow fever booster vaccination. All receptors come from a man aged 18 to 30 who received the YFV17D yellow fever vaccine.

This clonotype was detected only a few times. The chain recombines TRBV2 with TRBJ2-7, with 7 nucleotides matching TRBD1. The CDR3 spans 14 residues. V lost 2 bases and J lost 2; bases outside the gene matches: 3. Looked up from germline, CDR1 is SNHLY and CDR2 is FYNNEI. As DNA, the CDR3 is TGTGCCAGCAGTGAACAGGGGGTCACCTACGAGCAGTACTTC. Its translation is CASSEQGVTYEQYF.

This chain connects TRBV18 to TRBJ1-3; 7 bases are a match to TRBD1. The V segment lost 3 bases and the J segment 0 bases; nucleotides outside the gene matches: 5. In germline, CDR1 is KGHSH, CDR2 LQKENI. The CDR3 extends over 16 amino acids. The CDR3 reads CASSPWTGSSGNTIYF. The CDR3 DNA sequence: TGTGCCAGCTCACCGTGGACAGGCTCCTCTGGAAACACCATATATTTT.